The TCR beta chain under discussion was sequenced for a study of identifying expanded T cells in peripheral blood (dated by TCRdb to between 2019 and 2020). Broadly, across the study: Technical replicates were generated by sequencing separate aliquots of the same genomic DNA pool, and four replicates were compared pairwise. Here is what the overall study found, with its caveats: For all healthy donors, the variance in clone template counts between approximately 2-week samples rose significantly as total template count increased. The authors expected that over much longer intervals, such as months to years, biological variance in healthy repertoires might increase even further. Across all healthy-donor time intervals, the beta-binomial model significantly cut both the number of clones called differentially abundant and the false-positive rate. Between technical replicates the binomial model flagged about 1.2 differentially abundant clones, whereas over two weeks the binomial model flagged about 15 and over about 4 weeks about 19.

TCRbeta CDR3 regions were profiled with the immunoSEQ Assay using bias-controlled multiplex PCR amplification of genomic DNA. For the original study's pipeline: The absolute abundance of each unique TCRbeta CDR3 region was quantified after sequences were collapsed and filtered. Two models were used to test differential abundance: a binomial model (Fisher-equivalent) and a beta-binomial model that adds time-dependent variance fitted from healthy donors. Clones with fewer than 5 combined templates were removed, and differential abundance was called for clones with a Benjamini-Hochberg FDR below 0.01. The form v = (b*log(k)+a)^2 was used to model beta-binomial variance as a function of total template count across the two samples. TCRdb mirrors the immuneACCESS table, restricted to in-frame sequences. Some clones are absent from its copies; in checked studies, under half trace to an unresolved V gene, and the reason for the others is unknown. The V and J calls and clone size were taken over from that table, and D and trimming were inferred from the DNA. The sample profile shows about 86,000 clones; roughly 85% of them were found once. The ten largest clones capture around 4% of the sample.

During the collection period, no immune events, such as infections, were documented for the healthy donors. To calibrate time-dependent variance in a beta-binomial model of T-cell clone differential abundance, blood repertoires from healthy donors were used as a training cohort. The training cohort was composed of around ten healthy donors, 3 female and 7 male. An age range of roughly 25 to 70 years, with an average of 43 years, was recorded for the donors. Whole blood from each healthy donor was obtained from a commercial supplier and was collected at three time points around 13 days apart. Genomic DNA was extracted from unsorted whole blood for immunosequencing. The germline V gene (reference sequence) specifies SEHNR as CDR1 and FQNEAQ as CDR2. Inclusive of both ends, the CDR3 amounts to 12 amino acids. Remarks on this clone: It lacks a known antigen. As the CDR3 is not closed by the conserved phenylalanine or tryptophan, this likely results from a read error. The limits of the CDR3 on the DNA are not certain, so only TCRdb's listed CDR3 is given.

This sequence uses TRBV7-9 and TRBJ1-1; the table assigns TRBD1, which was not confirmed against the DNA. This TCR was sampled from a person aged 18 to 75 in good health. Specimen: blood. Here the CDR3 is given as CASSLGGGQGSV.